This entry lists 17 T cell receptor beta chains sequenced from one sample in a study of early T cells in non-severe SARS-CoV-2 infection. MiXCR was run by TCRdb on the 5' RACE reads, yielding one entry per CDR3 protein. This sample has about 82,000 distinct CDR3 sequences, with approximately 13% found just once. Sequencing used whole blood. Receptors originate from an adult who was a healthcare worker with PCR-confirmed SARS-CoV-2 infection or an uninfected control (not recorded which).

There are a few counts of this clonotype. The chain employs TRBV7-9 and TRBJ1-4; perhaps TRBD1 as D (5 bases). This CDR3 has 15 residues. Trimming cost V 5 bases and J 3 bases, with 13 bases left between them. Germline CDR1 and CDR2: SEHNR and FQNEAQ (reference sequence). The CDR3 coding sequence is TGTGCCAGCAGCAGCCGGGGGATAGCTAATGAAAAACTGTTTTTT. Protein: CASSSRGIANEKLFF. The full variable domain, its missing parts supplied by reference TRBV7-9 and TRBJ1-4, is DTGVSQNPRHKITKRGQNVTFRCDPISEHNRLYWYRQTLGQGPEFLTYFQNEAQLEKSRLLSDRFSAERPKGSFSTLEIQRTEQGDSAMYLCASSSRGIANEKLFFGSGTQLSVL.

This clonotype was found a few times. The CDR3: CASSFPLQETQYF. The CDR3 bases are TGTGCCAGCAGCTTCCCCCTCCAAGAGACCCAGTACTTC. V usage is TRBV7-9 and J usage is TRBJ2-5; D gene unclear. In germline, CDR1 is SEHNR, CDR2 FQNEAQ (reference sequence). Trimming took off 3 bases at V and 1 base at J, with 6 bases between the two ends. CDR3 length: 13 amino acids.

This clonotype has only a few counts. The rearrangement links TRBV5-6 to TRBJ1-6; D unclear. Per germline, CDR1 SGHDT and CDR2 YYEEEE. The CDR3 has 14 residues. The V gene lost 0 bases and the J gene lost 10 bases, with 11 bases spanning the gap. CDR3 loop: CASSLVGSSSPLHF. CDR3 DNA sequence: TGTGCCAGCAGCTTGGTGGGGTCCTCGTCACCCCTCCACTTT.

The chain is built from TRBV6-2 or TRBV6-3 and TRBJ1-2, with 10 bases aligning to TRBD1. The V gene end was trimmed by 2 bases and the J gene end by 4 bases; junction bases not matched to a gene: 7. Germline V gene sequence: CDR1 MNHEY, CDR2 SVGEGT. The CDR3 consists of 16 residues. The CDR3 protein is CASSYRGQGTTYGYTF. CDR3 DNA sequence: TGTGCCAGCAGTTACAGGGGACAGGGGACGACCTATGGCTACACCTTC.

A few counts support this clonotype. The chain links TRBV28 to TRBJ2-3; 7 positions agree with TRBD1. V was pared by 10 bases and J by 7 bases, with 17 bases of the junction left unmatched. Germline V lookup: CDR1 MDHEN, CDR2 SYDVKM. CDR3 length equals 15 residues. Here the CDR3 reads CATQREQGIMNTQYF. As DNA, the CDR3 is TGTGCCACCCAGAGGGAACAGGGGATAATGAATACGCAGTATTTT.

This clonotype turned up a few times. The genes are TRBV11-3 and TRBJ2-1; 9 bases agree with TRBD1. The CDR3 sequence is 13 residues long. V dropped 4 bases and J dropped 5; count of bases not matched to a gene: 0. Per germline, CDR1 SGHNT and CDR2 YENEEA. The CDR3 is CASSWDRDNEQFF. Written as DNA, the CDR3 is TGTGCCAGCAGCTGGGACAGGGACAATGAGCAGTTCTTC.

This clonotype was recorded many times. The genes are TRBV15 and TRBJ2-6; tentative D call: TRBD2 (6 bases). The V gene lost 8 bases and the J gene lost 2 bases, with 19 bases spanning the gap. This CDR3 has 17 amino acids. Germline CDR1 and CDR2: LNHNV and YYDKDF (reference sequence). For the CDR3, the DNA is TGTGCCACCTACCTGGTTGGAGGGCCGCCTGGGGCCAACGTCCTGACTTTC. Protein sequence: CATYLVGGPPGANVLTF.

This chain connects TRBV7-2 to TRBJ2-7; D possibly uses TRBD1 or TRBD2 (5 bases each). The V end was cut by 5 bases, the J end by 6 bases, with 17 bases between. The CDR3 totals 14 residues. Germline V gives CDR1 SGHTA, CDR2 FQGNSA. The CDR3 sequence is CASSPWDRAGEQYF. The DNA for the CDR3 is TGTGCCAGCAGCCCCTGGGACCGGGCTGGCGAGCAGTACTTC. Complete variable domain (other parts from reference TRBV7-2 and TRBJ2-7): GAGVSQSPSNKVTEKGKDVELRCDPISGHTALYWYRQSLGQGLEFLIYFQGNSAPDKSGLPSDRFSAERTGGSVSTLTIQRTQQEDSAVYLCASSPWDRAGEQYFGPGTRLTVT.

This chain links TRBV10-3 with TRBJ2-7; TRBD1 is a possible D gene (6 bases). The length of the CDR3 is 14 residues. Trimming removed 2 bases at V and 4 bases at J, with 12 bases between. Germline CDR1 ENHRY, CDR2 SYGVKD. CDR3 sequence (DNA): TGTGCCATCAGTGAGAGGGACACTTCTTACGAGCAGTACTTC. Protein product: CAISERDTSYEQYF.

J is TRBJ1-3 and V is TRBV6-1; tentatively, D is TRBD1 (5 bases). V was clipped by 4 bases and J by 0 bases, with 16 bases between them. CDR1 is MNHNS, CDR2 SASEGT, per germline. The CDR3 runs to 17 residues. The CDR3 spells CASSVIAYDSSGNTIYF. CDR3 nucleotides: TGTGCCAGCAGTGTCATAGCCTATGACAGCTCTGGAAACACCATATATTTT.

This clonotype was seen more than once but under ten times. This chain uses TRBV3-1 with TRBJ1-2; maybe TRBD1 (5 bases). V was clipped by 3 bases and J by 8 bases, with 7 bases between them. The CDR3 has 11 residues. Germline V gene data show CDR1 as LGHDT and CDR2 as YNNKEL (reference sequence). The CDR3 protein is CASSHRAGYTF. CDR3 nucleotides: TGTGCCAGCAGCCACAGGGCCGGCTACACCTTC.

This clonotype came up a few times. The V gene is TRBV11-2, the J gene TRBJ2-3, with D hard to call. This CDR3 contains 14 residues. V shed 4 bases and J shed 5 bases, with 13 bases lying between them. Germline lookup yields CDR1 SGHAT and CDR2 FQNNGV. The CDR3 nucleotides are TGTGCCAGCAGCTCCACCCTAAAAAAAGATACGCAGTATTTT. Protein product: CASSSTLKKDTQYF.

There are a few counts of this clonotype. The chain couples TRBV7-9 to TRBJ2-5, with 9 bases lining up with TRBD2. This CDR3 is 15 amino acids long. Germline CDR1 SEHNR, CDR2 FQNEAQ (reference sequence). V was pared by 6 bases and J by 4 bases, with 9 bases of the junction left unmatched. The CDR3 protein is CASRLTAGLAETQYF. The CDR3 DNA reads as TGTGCCAGCAGGTTAACGGCGGGACTAGCAGAGACCCAGTACTTC.

This chain links TRBV28 with TRBJ2-7; D call uncertain. Germline V gene sequence: CDR1 MDHEN, CDR2 SYDVKM. The CDR3 covers 11 residues. Deletions cut 4 bases from V and 7 bases from J, with 8 bases between. CDR3 region: CASSSRWEQYF. As DNA, the CDR3 is TGTGCCAGCAGTTCCCGCTGGGAGCAGTACTTC.

The chain recombines TRBV3-1 with TRBJ1-5; the D is unclear. Trimming removed 3 bases from V and 0 bases from J, with 18 bases in between. The CDR3 runs 18 residues. Per the germline V gene, CDR1 is LGHDT and CDR2 is YNNKEL (reference sequence). The CDR3 DNA reads TGTGCCAGCAGCCACCTTGGTGGGGAACCCTATAGCAATCAGCCCCAGCATTTT. Residues: CASSHLGGEPYSNQPQHF.

The V call is TRBV20-1, the J call TRBJ1-2; no firm D call. The CDR3 length is 12 residues. CDR1 is DFQATT, CDR2 SNEGSKA, per germline (reference sequence). Trimming removed 2 bases at V and 8 bases at J, with 12 bases between. The CDR3 bases are TGCAGTGCTAGACTGTTAAGTAACGGCTACACCTTC. Translated: CSARLLSNGYTF.

This clonotype was detected only a few times. This chain links TRBV3-1 with TRBJ2-2, with D perhaps matching TRBD2 (6 bases). CDR1 LGHDT and CDR2 YNNKEL come from the germline V gene (reference sequence). Trimming cost V 6 bases and J 1 base, with 15 bases left between them. The CDR3 loop spans 16 amino acids. CDR3 loop: CASRPRLALNTGELFF. CDR3 DNA sequence: TGTGCCAGCAGACCCCGCCTAGCGCTGAACACCGGGGAGCTGTTTTTT.